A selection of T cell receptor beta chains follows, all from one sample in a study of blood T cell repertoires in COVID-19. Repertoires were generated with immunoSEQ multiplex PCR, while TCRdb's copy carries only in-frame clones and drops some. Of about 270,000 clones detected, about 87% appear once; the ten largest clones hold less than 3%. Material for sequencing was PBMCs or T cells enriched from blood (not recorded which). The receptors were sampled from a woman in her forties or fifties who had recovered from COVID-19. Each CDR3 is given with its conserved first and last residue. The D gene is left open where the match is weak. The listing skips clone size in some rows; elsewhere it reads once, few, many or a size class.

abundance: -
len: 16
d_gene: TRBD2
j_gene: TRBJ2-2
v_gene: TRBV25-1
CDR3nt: TGTGCCGGCGGGACTAGCGGGATTTTAGACACCGGGGAGCTGTTTTTT
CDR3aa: CAGGTSGILDTGELFF

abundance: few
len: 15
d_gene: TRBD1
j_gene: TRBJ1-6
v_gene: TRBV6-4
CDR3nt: TGTGCCAGCAGTGTCGAAGGACAGGGGCAATCACCCCTCCACTTT
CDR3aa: CASSVEGQGQSPLHF

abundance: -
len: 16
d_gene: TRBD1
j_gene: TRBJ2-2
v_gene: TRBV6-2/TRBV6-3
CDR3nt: TGTGCCAGCAGTACCGGGGACAGAAAGAACACCGGGGAGCTGTTTTTT
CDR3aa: CASSTGDRKNTGELFF

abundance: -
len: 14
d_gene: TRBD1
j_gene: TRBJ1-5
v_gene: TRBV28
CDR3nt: TGTGCCAGCAGTCTCACAGGGGGCCATCAGCCCCAGCATTTT
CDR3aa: CASSLTGGHQPQHF

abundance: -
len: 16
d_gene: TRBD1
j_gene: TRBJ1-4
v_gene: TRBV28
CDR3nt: TGTGCCAGCAGTCAAACCGGGACAGGGAATAATGAAAAACTGTTTTTT
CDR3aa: CASSQTGTGNNEKLFF

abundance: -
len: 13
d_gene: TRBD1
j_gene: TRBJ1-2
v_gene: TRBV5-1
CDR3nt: TGCGCCAGCAGCGATGGACAGGGAGACGGCTACACCTTC
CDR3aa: CASSDGQGDGYTF

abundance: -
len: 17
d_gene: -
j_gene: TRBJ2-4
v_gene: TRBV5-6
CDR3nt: TGTGCCAGCAGCTTGGTACGGGGAAAACTAGCCAAAAACATTCAGTACTTC
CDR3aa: CASSLVRGKLAKNIQYF

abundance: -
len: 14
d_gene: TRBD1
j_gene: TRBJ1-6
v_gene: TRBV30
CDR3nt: TGTGCCTGGAGTGCAGGGGGCGTAAGGTCACCCCTCCACTTT
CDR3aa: CAWSAGGVRSPLHF

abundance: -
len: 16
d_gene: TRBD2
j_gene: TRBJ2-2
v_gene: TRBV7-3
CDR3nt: TGTGCCAGCAGCCCTCAAGCGGGAGGCTACACCGGGGAGCTGTTTTTT
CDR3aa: CASSPQAGGYTGELFF

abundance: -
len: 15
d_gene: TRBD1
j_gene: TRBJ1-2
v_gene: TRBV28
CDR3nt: TGTGCCAGCAGTCTAGGACAGGGTCCCTACTATGGCTACACCTTC
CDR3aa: CASSLGQGPYYGYTF

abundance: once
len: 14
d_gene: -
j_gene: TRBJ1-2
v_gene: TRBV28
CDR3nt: TGTGCCAGCAGTTGGCAGGGGCTGCCTAATGGCTACACCTTC
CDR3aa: CASSWQGLPNGYTF

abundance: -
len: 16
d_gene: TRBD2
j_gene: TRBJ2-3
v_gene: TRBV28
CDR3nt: TGTGCCAGCAGTACATTTCCCGGGACTAGCGGGAGGGGGCAGTATTTT
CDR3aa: CASSTFPGTSGRGQYF

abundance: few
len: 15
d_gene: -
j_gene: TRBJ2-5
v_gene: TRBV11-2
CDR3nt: TGTGCCAGCAGCTTAAGTCCAGGGGCTCAGGAGACCCAGTACTTC
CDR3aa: CASSLSPGAQETQYF

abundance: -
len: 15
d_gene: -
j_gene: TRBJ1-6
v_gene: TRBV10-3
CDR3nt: TGTGCCATCAGTAGGGGGAGCTCCTATAATTCACCCCTCCACTTT
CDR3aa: CAISRGSSYNSPLHF

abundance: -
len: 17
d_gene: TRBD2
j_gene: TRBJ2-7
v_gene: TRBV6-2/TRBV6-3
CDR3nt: TGTGCCAGCAGTTCGGGGGGAGGGCGCAAGAGCTCCTACGAGCAGTACTTC
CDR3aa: CASSSGGGRKSSYEQYF

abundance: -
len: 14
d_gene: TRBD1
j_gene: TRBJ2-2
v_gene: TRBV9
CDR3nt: TGTGCCAGCAGCGTAGGGACAGGCACCGGGGAGCTGTTTTTT
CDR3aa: CASSVGTGTGELFF

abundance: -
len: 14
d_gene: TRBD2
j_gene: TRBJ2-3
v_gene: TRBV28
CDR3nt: TGTGCCAGCAGTTATGGCGGGAGCCCAGATACGCAGTATTTT
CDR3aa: CASSYGGSPDTQYF

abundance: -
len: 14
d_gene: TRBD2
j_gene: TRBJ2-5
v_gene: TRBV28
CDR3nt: TGTGCCAGCAGTCAAATAGCGGGAGTGGAGACCCAGTACTTC
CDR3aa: CASSQIAGVETQYF

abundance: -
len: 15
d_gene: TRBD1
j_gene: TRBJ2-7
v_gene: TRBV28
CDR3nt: TGTGCCAGCAGTTTGCCCGGACAGGGTGCCTACGAGCAGTACTTC
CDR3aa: CASSLPGQGAYEQYF

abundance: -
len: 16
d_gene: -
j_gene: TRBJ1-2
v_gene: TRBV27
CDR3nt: TGTGCCAGCAGTCCCTATCGGGCAGGGTCCCCCTATGGCTACACCTTC
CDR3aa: CASSPYRAGSPYGYTF

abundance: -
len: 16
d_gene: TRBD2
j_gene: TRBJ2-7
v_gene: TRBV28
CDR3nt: TGTGCCAGCAGTACCTCGGGACTAGCGGAGACCTACGAGCAGTACTTC
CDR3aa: CASSTSGLAETYEQYF

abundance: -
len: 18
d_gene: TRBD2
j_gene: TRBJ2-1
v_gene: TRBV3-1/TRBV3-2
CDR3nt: TGTGCCAGCAGCCAGGAAAAACTGAGGACTAGCGGATACAATGAGCAGTTCTTC
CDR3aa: CASSQEKLRTSGYNEQFF